The next 19 T cell receptor beta chains were all read from a single sample in a study of cytomegalovirus exposure and HLA in healthy donors. Amplification used 60 Vbeta primers and 13 Jbeta primers. Assay used: immunoSEQ multiplex PCR; TCRdb lists only in-frame clones, some missing. The sample gives roughly 130,000 clones, around 85% of which show up once; 1.5% to 2% is in the top ten. The sequenced sample was PBMCs. Every receptor here comes from a boy younger than 18 in good health and CMV-seronegative.

V and J are TRBV5-6 and TRBJ2-7; no definite D call. V was pared by 1 base and J by 2 bases, with 10 bases between. Germline V gives CDR1 SGHDT, CDR2 YYEEEE. CDR3 size: 14 residues. DNA for the CDR3: TGTGCCAGCAGCTTGATTTCAAACACCTACGAGCAGTACTTC. Protein: CASSLISNTYEQYF.

J is TRBJ2-1 and V is TRBV5-4; a weak D match, TRBD1 (5 bases). Germline loops: CDR1 SGHNT, CDR2 YYREEE (reference sequence). Trimming pared 5 bases from V and 9 bases from J, leaving 9 bases between. This CDR3 has 11 amino acids. As DNA, the CDR3 is TGTGCCAGCAGTTGGCAGGGTGAGCAGTTCTTC. It is translated as CASSWQGEQFF. Together with reference TRBV5-4 and TRBJ2-1, the CDR3 gives the full variable domain: ETGVTQSPTHLIKTRGQQVTLRCSSQSGHNTVSWYQQALGQGPQFIFQYYREEENGRGNFPPRFSGLQFPNYSSELNVNALELDDSALYLCASSWQGEQFFGPGTRLTVL.

The gene calls are TRBV9 and TRBJ2-3; 7 nucleotides align to TRBD2. The CDR3 runs 15 residues. The germline V gene encodes CDR1 SGDLS and CDR2 YYNGEE. Unmatched junction bases numbered 10, after V lost 3 bases and J lost 6 bases. The CDR3 spells CASSGGDYKHDTQYF. The CDR3, as DNA: TGTGCCAGCAGCGGGGGGGACTACAAGCACGATACGCAGTATTTT.

This clone occurred a few times. V gene TRBV7-9 combines with J gene TRBJ1-3, with D unresolved. The ends were cut back, 6 bases at V and 2 bases at J, with 11 bases in the middle. CDR1 and CDR2 from the germline V gene are SEHNR and FQNEAQ (reference sequence). CDR3 size: 14 residues. Here the CDR3 reads CASRRADPGNTIYF. CDR3 DNA sequence: TGTGCCAGCAGGAGGGCAGATCCTGGAAACACCATATATTTT.

This clone was seen a single time. J is TRBJ2-7 and V is TRBV4-3, with D perhaps matching TRBD2 (6 bases). Trimming pared 1 base from V and 4 bases from J, leaving 14 bases between. Germline V gene lookup returns CDR1 LGHNA and CDR2 YSLEER. CDR3 size: 15 residues. The CDR3: CASSQGDWPDYEQYF. For the CDR3, the DNA is TGCGCCAGCAGCCAAGGGGACTGGCCCGATTACGAGCAGTACTTC.

This chain uses TRBV5-4 with TRBJ1-1; D is ambiguous. V lost 1 base and J lost 0, with 7 bases in between. CDR1 and CDR2 from the germline V gene are SGHNT and YYREEE (reference sequence). The CDR3 covers 14 residues. This CDR3 reads CASSLSSVNTEAFF. In DNA, the CDR3 is TGTGCCAGCAGCTTGAGTTCGGTGAACACTGAAGCTTTCTTT.

The rearrangement links TRBV27 to TRBJ2-2, with D possibly matching TRBD1 (6 bases). The germline V gene encodes CDR1 MNHEY and CDR2 SMNVEV (reference sequence). The V and J ends lost 5 bases and 8 bases respectively, with 18 bases between them. The CDR3 runs to 15 residues. The CDR3 loop is CASSTGTLVLGELFF. The CDR3 nucleotides are TGTGCCAGCAGTACCGGGACATTAGTTTTAGGGGAGCTGTTTTTT.

This chain joins TRBV5-4 and TRBJ2-7; 7 bases fit TRBD1. Looked up from germline, CDR1 is SGHNT and CDR2 is YYREEE (reference sequence). V shed 4 bases, J shed 2 bases, and the junction held 6 bases outside the gene matches. The CDR3 loop spans 14 amino acids. CDR3 sequence reads: CASSPRDSPYEQYF. CDR3 coding DNA: TGTGCCAGCAGCCCAAGGGACAGTCCCTACGAGCAGTACTTC.

The gene calls are TRBV30 and TRBJ2-5; the match to TRBD1 covers 8 bases. The V gene end was trimmed by 2 bases and the J gene end by 4 bases; junction bases not matched to a gene: 12. CDR3 size: 16 residues. Germline V gene data show CDR1 as GTSNPN and CDR2 as SVGIG (reference sequence). The CDR3 coding sequence is TGTGCCTGGAGTCGCTGGGTGGACACAGGGGGAGAGACCCAGTACTTC. It translates to CAWSRWVDTGGETQYF.

This chain connects TRBV6-6 to TRBJ1-2, with D perhaps matching TRBD1 (6 bases). The germline V and J ends were trimmed by 5 bases and 6 bases, with 13 bases remaining between them. Germline values: CDR1 MNHNY, CDR2 SVGAGI (reference sequence). The CDR3 extends over 13 amino acids. The CDR3 loop reads CASSPVQGNGYTF. CDR3 sequence (DNA): TGTGCCAGCAGTCCAGTACAGGGAAATGGCTACACCTTC.

V usage is TRBV10-3 and J usage is TRBJ2-3; tentative D call: TRBD2 (6 bases). CDR3 size: 15 residues. Germline V CDR1 and CDR2: ENHRY, SYGVKD. With 7 bases removed from V and 8 bases from J, the gap between germline ends came to 22 bases. CDR3 DNA sequence: TGTGCCATCATTGCGGAGGGACCTGCACAGAGTACGCAGTATTTT. This sequence encodes CAIIAEGPAQSTQYF.

The chain uses TRBV6-1 and TRBJ2-2; 9 bases align to TRBD1. This CDR3 spans 15 amino acids. CDR1 and CDR2 (germline): MNHNS, SASEGT. V dropped 5 bases and J dropped 3; count of bases not matched to a gene: 4. The CDR3 region is CASSPRTGDTGELFF. CDR3 nucleotide sequence: TGTGCCAGCAGTCCTCGGACAGGGGACACCGGGGAGCTGTTTTTT.

This clone was observed a few times. The V call is TRBV5-4, the J call TRBJ2-2, with a tentative D call TRBD1 (5 bases). V lost 3 bases, J lost 5 bases, and 14 bases lay in between. Germline CDR1 reads SGHNT; CDR2 reads YYREEE (reference sequence). The CDR3 loop spans 15 amino acids. CDR3 bases: TGTGCCAGCAGCTCCGAGGACACCCCAACCGGGGAGCTGTTTTTT. It is translated as CASSSEDTPTGELFF.

The V and J genes are TRBV11-3 and TRBJ2-3, with 7 bases lining up with TRBD1. Germline trimming cut 6 bases from V and 5 bases from J; bases unmatched to any gene: 8. The CDR3 has 14 residues. The germline V gene has CDR1 SGHNT and CDR2 YENEEA. CDR3 protein: CASSPDRAEDTQYF. CDR3 DNA: TGTGCCAGCAGTCCCGACAGGGCGGAAGATACGCAGTATTTT.

The chain couples TRBV5-6 to TRBJ2-7; 8 positions match TRBD2. Germline loops: CDR1 SGHDT, CDR2 YYEEEE. This CDR3 contains 16 residues. V was pared by 0 bases and J by 6 bases, with 11 bases of the junction left unmatched. CDR3 in DNA: TGTGCCAGCAGCTTGGGGCTAGCGGGCCTCCTAGGCGAGCAGTACTTC. Translation gives CASSLGLAGLLGEQYF.

The chain couples TRBV27 to TRBJ1-1, with D hard to call. The germline gives CDR1 MNHEY, CDR2 SMNVEV (reference sequence). Trimming removed 7 bases at V and 1 base at J, with 13 bases between. The CDR3 covers 14 residues. CDR3: CASKRPGGNTEAFF. In DNA, the CDR3 is TGTGCCAGCAAGCGACCCGGTGGGAACACTGAAGCTTTCTTT.

The rearrangement links TRBV6-5 to TRBJ2-7, with 11 bases aligning to TRBD1. Germline-derived CDR1 and CDR2 are MNHEY and SVGAGI. V lost 6 bases to trimming and J lost 6 bases; unmatched junction nucleotides: 7. The CDR3 spans 14 residues. The CDR3 nucleotides are TGTGCCAGCAGACGCCTGGACAGGGGGCGCGAGCAGTACTTC. Encoded protein: CASRRLDRGREQYF.

A note on this clone: One end of the junction fails to match germline, which may point to a read error. The chain recombines TRBV9 with TRBJ1-6, with 9 positions matching TRBD1. CDR3 size: 15 residues. The germline CDR1 and CDR2 sequences are SGDLS and YYNGEE. The DNA of the CDR3 is TGTGCCAGCAGTCGGGGACAGGGAGATAATTCACCCCTCCGCTTT. Protein: CASSRGQGDNSPLRF.

The chain combines TRBV4-2 with TRBJ2-1; D gene uncertain. The CDR3 loop spans 12 amino acids. The germline V gene has CDR1 LGHNA and CDR2 YNFKEQ. V lost 0 bases to trimming and J lost 7 bases, with 4 bases between them. In nucleotides, the CDR3 is TGTGCCAGCAGCCAAGATAGTAATGAGCAGTTCTTC. It translates to CASSQDSNEQFF.